This TCR beta chain was identified during a study of cytomegalovirus exposure and HLA in healthy donors. General study results and limits: CMV antigen specificity was confirmed in vitro for a few CMV-associated chains. CMV serostatus stood as the only immune exposure information on hand. A list of more than 150 TCR beta chains associated with cytomegalovirus was given. Most of the TCR beta V segments (in an earlier analysis) were productive either about 90% or about 30% of the time.

As to this clone: The antigen is not known.

The CDR3 consists of 15 residues. Germline lookup yields CDR1 SGHDN and CDR2 FVKESK. Trimming cost V 4 bases and J 0 bases; bases outside gene matches: 4. This PCR relied on a set of 60 Vbeta primers and 13 Jbeta primers. Profiling relied on immunoSEQ multiplex PCR, and the TCRdb table lists in-frame clones only, not all of them. The repertoire holds roughly 220,000 clones, with about 82% as singletons. V gene TRBV14 combines with J gene TRBJ2-3; 7 bases fit TRBD1. The sequence was collected from a man in his thirties or forties in good health and CMV-seronegative. Sequencing input: PBMCs. The CDR3 bases are TGTGCCAGCAGCCGACAGGGATCAAGCACAGATACGCAGTATTTT. It codes for CASSRQGSSTDTQYF.